The clone carrying this TCR beta chain was observed a handful of times. This entry comes from a study of T-cell memory formation after mild COVID-19. The authors produced TCR alpha and TCR beta cDNA libraries with sample barcodes and UMIs by 5'RACE using constant-segment primers. TCRdb fed the 5' RACE reads into MiXCR, producing one record per CDR3 protein. This sample has 350,000 to 500,000 distinct CDR3 sequences; approximately 19% occur once, and the top ten carry about a fifth. The V end was cut by 4 bases, the J end by 8 bases, with 12 bases between. From germline, CDR1 is SGHTA and CDR2 FQGTGA. This CDR3 has 14 amino acids.

The sequencing input was PBMCs or a T cell subset sorted from them (not recorded which). The receptor comes from a man aged 18 to 30 who had mild COVID-19 (a few samples of this study predate the infection). Cell type and time point are not known. The V and J genes are TRBV7-3 and TRBJ1-6; D possibly corresponds to TRBD1 (5 bases). The CDR3 DNA is TGTGCCAGCAGCTCCAGGGAAAGGGATTCACCCCTCCACTTT. Its protein product is CASSSRERDSPLHF.